What follows are 6 T cell receptor beta chains derived from one specimen sequenced in a study of cytomegalovirus exposure and HLA in healthy donors. Primers included in the PCR were 60 Vbeta and 13 Jbeta primers. Clones were read by immunoSEQ multiplex PCR, and TCRdb kept only the in-frame ones, dropping some. Of approximately 170,000 clones detected, under 80% appear once; the ten largest clones hold around 3.2%. The sequenced sample consisted of PBMCs. These receptors were taken from a female donor in good health and CMV-seronegative.

The V gene is TRBV25-1, the J gene TRBJ2-7; 12 nucleotides align to TRBD2. V lost 4 bases and J lost 3; bases outside the gene matches: 10. CDR1 is MGHDK, CDR2 SYGVNS, per germline. The CDR3 covers 17 residues. The CDR3 is CASSASTGTSGRYEQYF. In nucleotides, the CDR3 is TGTGCCAGCAGTGCAAGTACCGGGACTAGCGGGCGCTACGAGCAGTACTTC.

The chain is built from TRBV6-5 and TRBJ1-2, with D possibly TRBD1 on 5 matching bases. The germline V gene encodes CDR1 MNHEY and CDR2 SVGAGI. The ends were cut back, 5 bases at V and 1 base at J, with 8 bases in the middle. This CDR3 spans 13 amino acids. The CDR3 protein is CASSDSLNYGYTF. CDR3 bases: TGTGCCAGCAGTGACAGCCTTAACTATGGCTACACCTTC.

The gene calls are TRBV2 and TRBJ1-5; D call uncertain. CDR3 length equals 14 residues. CDR1 SNHLY and CDR2 FYNNEI come from the germline V gene. Trimming cost V 1 base and J 3 bases, with 7 bases left between them. The CDR3 nucleotides read TGTGCCAGCAGTGAAGACAGCTCCAATCAGCCCCAGCATTTT. The encoded protein is CASSEDSSNQPQHF.

This chain links TRBV27 with TRBJ2-5; D is unclear. The germline V and J ends were trimmed by 5 bases and 5 bases, with 6 bases remaining between them. CDR3 length: 11 amino acids. CDR1 MNHEY and CDR2 SMNVEV come from the germline V gene (reference sequence). The CDR3 region has the DNA TGTGCCAGCAGTAACCGGGAGACCCAGTACTTC. This gives the protein CASSNRETQYF.

This clone was counted a few times. V usage is TRBV6-4 and J usage is TRBJ1-2; TRBD1 matches at 10 bases. The CDR3 is made up of 15 amino acids. The V gene end was trimmed by 6 bases and the J gene end by 3 bases; junction bases not matched to a gene: 7. The V gene's germline CDR1 is MRHNA and CDR2 SNTAGT. The CDR3 reads CASSPGQGTDYGYTF. As DNA, the CDR3 is TGTGCCAGCAGCCCGGGACAGGGGACCGACTATGGCTACACCTTC.

V usage is TRBV7-3 and J usage is TRBJ1-1; perhaps TRBD1 as D (6 bases). CDR3 length: 15 amino acids. V gave up 7 bases and J gave up 1 base, with 16 bases separating them. Germline V gene lookup returns CDR1 SGHTA and CDR2 FQGTGA. This CDR3 is CASKTAGDANTEAFF. The CDR3 DNA is TGTGCCAGCAAAACGGCAGGGGACGCGAACACTGAAGCTTTCTTT.